This T cell receptor (beta chain) was recovered during a study of regulatory T cells in long-lasting Graves disease. Both iRepertoire HTBI primers and Arm-PCR of CDR3 regions were used to build the TCR beta libraries. TCRdb independently ran MiXCR on the multiplex PCR reads; one entry per CDR3 protein. The sample records roughly 420,000 distinct CDR3 sequences, around a sixth being singletons. Time point of the sample: newly diagnosed GD, antithyroid drugs for less than 3 months. Researchers made the TCR library from RNA that was extracted from PBMCs. Looked up from germline, CDR1 is LGHDT and CDR2 is YNNKEL (reference sequence). This CDR3 is built from 11 residues. On this clonotype itself: A much larger clone lies a single base off, so this may be a read error.

This chain joins TRBV3-1 and TRBJ2-7; D uncertain. The sequence was obtained from a female donor with Graves disease. The sequencing used peripheral blood mononuclear cells (PBMCs), collected at new diagnosis, from a patient treated with antithyroid drugs. The CDR3, as DNA: TGTGCCGGCAGCCAAACCATCGAGCAGTACTTC. It translates to CAGSQTIEQYF.